This TCR beta chain comes out of a study of blood T cell repertoires in COVID-19. Study summary: T cells, B-cell-depleted T cells, or PBMCs supplied cDNA or gDNA.

TCRdb's table, derived via immunoSEQ multiplex PCR, lists solely in-frame clones and lacks some. The repertoire holds roughly 15,000 clones, with more than 70% as singletons. Sequenced material: peripheral blood. This receptor was obtained from a human donor in a cohort sampled during active COVID-19.

CDR3 sequence: CASSPPGGYGTDTQYF. CDR3 coding DNA: TGCGCCAGCAGCCCCCCGGGTGGGTACGGCACAGATACGCAGTATTTT. This chain joins TRBV4-1 and TRBJ2-3; D call uncertain. This CDR3 spans 16 amino acids. Trimming shortened V by 4 bases and J by 1 base, and 15 bases separated the two germline ends. The V gene's germline CDR1 is MGHRA and CDR2 YSYEKL.